Listed here are 22 T cell receptor beta chains from one sample, sequenced in a study of blood T cells in healthy people across ages. Sample-barcoded 5' priming and a J-beta primer mix drove a second PCR of roughly 7 to 11 cycles. TCRdb passed the 5' RACE reads through MiXCR, listing each CDR3 protein once. The data hold 1.5 million to 2 million distinct CDR3 sequences, with about 50% observed a single time. The sequencing input was blood. These receptors came from a woman in her thirties or forties in good health.

This clonotype occurred a few times. The V and J genes are TRBV5-1 and TRBJ2-5; 10 bases line up with TRBD1. V lost 4 bases to trimming and J lost 3 bases; unmatched junction nucleotides: 3. This CDR3 has 14 residues. Per germline, CDR1 SGHRS and CDR2 YFSETQ. CDR3 nucleotides: TGCGCCAGCAGCGGACAGGGGGAGGAAGAGACCCAGTACTTC. Its translation: CASSGQGEEETQYF.

The chain couples TRBV11-3 to TRBJ2-3, with 8 bases aligning to TRBD1. J lost 1 base, V lost 5 bases, and 8 bases had no gene match. The V gene's germline CDR1 is SGHNT and CDR2 YENEEA. The CDR3 runs 16 residues. DNA for the CDR3: TGTGCCAGCAGCAACCGACAGGGGCCGGGCACAGATACGCAGTATTTT. It yields the protein CASSNRQGPGTDTQYF.

The chain carries TRBV5-6 and TRBJ2-7; maybe TRBD2 (5 bases). V lost 0 bases to trimming and J lost 1 base, with 11 bases between them. This CDR3 spans 15 amino acids. Germline V gives CDR1 SGHDT, CDR2 YYEEEE. CDR3 residues: CASSLAGEPSYEQYF. CDR3 nucleotide sequence: TGTGCCAGCAGCTTGGCCGGGGAGCCATCCTACGAGCAGTACTTC.

The rearrangement uses TRBV20-1 and TRBJ2-1, with 8 bases that match TRBD2. Germline V gene sequence: CDR1 DFQATT, CDR2 SNEGSKA (reference sequence). The CDR3 is made up of 13 amino acids. V trimming: 8 bases; J trimming: 3 bases; junction bases outside the gene matches: 6. The CDR3 reads CSTRGTSYNEQFF. In DNA form, the CDR3 reads TGCAGTACTCGAGGGACTAGCTACAATGAGCAGTTCTTC.

The chain links TRBV25-1 to TRBJ2-1; TRBD2 aligns across 10 bases. The CDR3 is made up of 13 amino acids. The V segment lost 6 bases and the J segment 7 bases; nucleotides outside the gene matches: 3. Germline CDR1 is MGHDK and CDR2 is SYGVNS. CDR3 sequence: CASSKAGGNEQFF. In DNA, the CDR3 is TGTGCCAGCAGCAAAGCGGGGGGGAATGAGCAGTTCTTC.

This rearrangement joins TRBV3-1 to TRBJ2-1; TRBD1 matches 10 bases. Trimming took 1 base from V and 8 from J; bases not matched to a gene: 8. The CDR3 has 16 residues. Looked up from germline, CDR1 is LGHDT and CDR2 is YNNKEL (reference sequence). The CDR3 nucleotides read TGTGCCAGCAGCCAAGCCGGGACAGGGGTGGTACATGAGCAGTTCTTC. This gives the protein CASSQAGTGVVHEQFF.

The chain uses TRBV20-1 and TRBJ2-1; unclear D gene. CDR1 DFQATT and CDR2 SNEGSKA come from the germline V gene (reference sequence). The CDR3 loop spans 14 amino acids. The V end lost 0 bases, the J end lost 8 bases, and 14 bases lay between the germline ends. The CDR3 loop reads CSARDRRAADEQFF. CDR3 nucleotide sequence: TGCAGTGCTAGAGATCGACGCGCGGCGGATGAGCAGTTCTTC.

In DNA, the CDR3 is TGTGCCAGCAGCGACAGGTTAGGGCCCCAGCATTTT. It codes for CASSDRLGPQHF. This rearrangement joins TRBV12-3 or TRBV12-4 to TRBJ1-5, with a possible D match to TRBD1 (6 bases). This CDR3 has 12 residues. Trimming took off 6 bases at V and 9 bases at J, with 12 bases between the two ends.

The V gene is TRBV20-1, the J gene TRBJ2-4; 8 bases align to TRBD1. The end of the DNA is better explained by TRBJ2-7, so the J call may be wrong. This CDR3 is built from 14 residues. Per the germline V gene, CDR1 is DFQATT and CDR2 is SNEGSKA (reference sequence). For the CDR3, the DNA is TGCAGTGCTAGGATAACAGGGGGTCGGGACGAGCAGTACTTC. Translating gives CSARITGGRDEQYF.

CDR3 in amino acids: CASSQDVGVVAALNNEQFF. The CDR3 nucleotides read TGCGCCAGCAGCCAAGATGTGGGGGTAGTCGCGGCCTTAAACAATGAGCAGTTCTTC. The chain couples TRBV4-3 to TRBJ2-1; D might be TRBD1 or TRBD2, each matching 5 bases. This CDR3 spans 19 amino acids. V was cut by 0 bases and J by 5 bases, with 23 bases left in between. CDR1 and CDR2 from the germline V gene are LGHNA and YSLEER.

The chain uses TRBV7-9 and TRBJ2-1; weak D call: TRBD2 (7 bases). The CDR3 spans 16 residues. Germline loops: CDR1 SEHNR, CDR2 FQNEAQ (reference sequence). V was trimmed by 5 bases and J by 8 bases, leaving 22 bases between them. Written as DNA, the CDR3 is TGTGCCAGCAGCCGCCTGTGGGGAGGGGGGTTCGATGAGCAGTTCTTC. It translates to CASSRLWGGGFDEQFF.

The chain uses TRBV20-1 and TRBJ2-4, with 7 positions matching TRBD2. The CDR3 sequence is 15 residues long. V lost 3 bases and J lost 2; bases outside the gene matches: 7. Germline-derived CDR1 and CDR2 are DFQATT and SNEGSKA (reference sequence). CDR3 DNA: TGCAGTGCTAGGGATTGGGGGGGGACCAAAAACATTCAGTACTTC. This gives the protein CSARDWGGTKNIQYF.

CDR3 region: CASSKQGALGDTQYF. The CDR3, as DNA: TGTGCCAGCAGCAAACAGGGGGCCCTTGGAGATACGCAGTATTTT. The chain employs TRBV21-1 and TRBJ2-3; the table gives TRBD1 as D, unverified against the DNA. TRBV21-1 is termed a pseudogene. CDR3 length: 15 amino acids.

The rearrangement uses TRBV20-1 and TRBJ1-6; D possibly corresponds to TRBD1 (6 bases). CDR1 and CDR2 (germline): DFQATT, SNEGSKA (reference sequence). This CDR3 comprises 15 residues. Trimming left V 2 bases short and J 10 bases short, with 18 bases between. DNA of the CDR3: TGCAGTGCTAGATCCTCTCAGGGGTCGGGGTCACCCCTCCACTTT. Residues: CSARSSQGSGSPLHF.

In regard to this clonotype: One end of the junction varies from germline; a read error may be responsible. The rearrangement uses TRBV4-1 and TRBJ2-7; possible D gene TRBD2, 6 bases. Germline CDR1 is MGHRA and CDR2 is YSYEKL. This CDR3 has 15 amino acids. CDR3 residues: CAGSQDPLTSYEQYF. In DNA, the CDR3 is TGCGCCGGCAGCCAAGATCCCTTGACTAGCTACGAGCAGTACTTC.

The genes are TRBV13 and TRBJ2-1, with 7 bases lining up with TRBD2. V lost 4 bases and J lost 0; bases outside the gene matches: 9. Germline CDR1 and CDR2: PRHDT and FYEKMQ (reference sequence). The CDR3 loop spans 17 amino acids. This CDR3 is CASSSREAGSSYNEQFF. Written as DNA, the CDR3 is TGTGCCAGCAGCTCCCGGGAAGCGGGGAGCTCCTACAATGAGCAGTTCTTC.

CDR3 protein: CSASSALRLNTEAFF. CDR3 DNA sequence: TGCAGTGCTAGTAGTGCGCTAAGGTTGAACACTGAAGCTTTCTTT. The V and J genes are TRBV20-1 and TRBJ1-1; no clear D gene. The CDR3 is made up of 15 amino acids. V was clipped by 3 bases and J by 0 bases, with 14 bases between them. The germline V gene has CDR1 DFQATT and CDR2 SNEGSKA (reference sequence).

The genes are TRBV4-1 and TRBJ1-2, with TRBD1 as a possible D gene (5 bases). V was shortened by 3 bases and J by 1 base, with 18 bases between the two germline ends. Germline lookup yields CDR1 MGHRA and CDR2 YSYEKL. The CDR3 consists of 17 residues. CDR3 protein: CASSQSFEGLGNYGYTF. Here the CDR3 DNA reads TGCGCCAGCAGCCAGTCATTTGAGGGGCTCGGTAACTATGGCTACACCTTC.

The sample holds a few counts of this clonotype. The chain has TRBV24-1 and TRBJ2-1; TRBD2 agrees at 8 bases. There are 12 residues in the CDR3. CDR1 is KGHDR, CDR2 SFDVKD, per germline. V was pared by 6 bases and J by 6 bases, with 0 bases of the junction left unmatched. The CDR3 DNA sequence: TGTGCCACCAGTCTAGCGGGCAATGAGCAGTTCTTC. It yields the protein CATSLAGNEQFF.

In nucleotides, the CDR3 is TGTGCCACCAGCTTGGGACTTTACACAGATACGCAGTATTTT. This codes for CATSLGLYTDTQYF. This chain connects TRBV15 to TRBJ2-3; D might be TRBD2 (6 bases). V was cut by 5 bases and J by 2 bases, with 11 bases left in between. CDR1 LNHNV and CDR2 YYDKDF come from the germline V gene (reference sequence). The CDR3 is made up of 14 amino acids. The whole variable domain, remainder taken from reference TRBV15 and TRBJ2-3, is DAMVIQNPRYQVTQFGKPVTLSCSQTLNHNVMYWYQQKSSQAPKLLFHYYDKDFNNEADTPDNFQSRRPNTSFCFLDIRSPGLGDTAMYLCATSLGLYTDTQYFGPGTRLTVL.

For this clonotype: The junction differs from germline at one of its ends, possibly a read error. This chain joins TRBV15 and TRBJ1-5; D might be TRBD1 (6 bases). The CDR3 loop spans 14 amino acids. The V gene's germline CDR1 is LNHNV and CDR2 YYDKDF (reference sequence). CDR3 sequence reads: CTTREQGWRQPQHF. The CDR3 nucleotides are TGTACCACTCGAGAACAGGGTTGGCGTCAGCCCCAGCATTTT.

The J gene is TRBJ1-6, the V gene TRBV6-5, with D unresolved. The CDR3 consists of 15 residues. Looked up from germline, CDR1 is MNHEY and CDR2 is SVGAGI. Between the trimmed V and J ends, which lost 6 bases and 7 bases, there was a span of 16 bases. The CDR3, as DNA: TGTGCCAGCAGGCCCGCTCCGGGCAGGAATTCACCCCTCCACTTT. Encoded protein: CASRPAPGRNSPLHF.